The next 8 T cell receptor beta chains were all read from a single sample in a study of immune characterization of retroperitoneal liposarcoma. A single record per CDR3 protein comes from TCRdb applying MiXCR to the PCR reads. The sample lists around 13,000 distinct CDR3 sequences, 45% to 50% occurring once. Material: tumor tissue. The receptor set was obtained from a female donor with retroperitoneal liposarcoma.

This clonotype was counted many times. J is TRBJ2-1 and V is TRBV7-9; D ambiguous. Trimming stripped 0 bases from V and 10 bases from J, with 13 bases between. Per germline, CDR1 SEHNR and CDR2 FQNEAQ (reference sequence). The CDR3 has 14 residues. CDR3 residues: CASSLASGLDEQFF. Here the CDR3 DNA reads TGTGCCAGCAGCTTAGCGTCCGGGTTGGACGAGCAGTTCTTC.

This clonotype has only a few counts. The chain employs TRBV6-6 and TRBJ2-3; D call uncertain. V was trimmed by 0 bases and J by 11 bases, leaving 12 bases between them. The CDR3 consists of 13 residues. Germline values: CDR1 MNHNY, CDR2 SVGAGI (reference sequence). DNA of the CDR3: TGTGCCAGCAGTTACTCTCAGCGACCCCGGCAGTATTTT. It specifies CASSYSQRPRQYF.

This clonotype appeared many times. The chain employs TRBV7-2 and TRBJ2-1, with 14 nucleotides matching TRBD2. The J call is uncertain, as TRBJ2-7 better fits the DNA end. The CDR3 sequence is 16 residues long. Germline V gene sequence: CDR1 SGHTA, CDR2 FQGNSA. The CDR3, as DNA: TGTGCCAGCAGCTCTGGGACTAGCGGGAGACTCAATGAGCAGTACTTC. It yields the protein CASSSGTSGRLNEQYF.

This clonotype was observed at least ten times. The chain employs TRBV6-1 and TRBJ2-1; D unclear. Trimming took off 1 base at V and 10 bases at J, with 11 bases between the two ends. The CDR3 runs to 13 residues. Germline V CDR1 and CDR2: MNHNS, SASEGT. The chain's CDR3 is CASSEGGRYEQFF. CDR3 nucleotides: TGTGCCAGCAGTGAAGGTGGCAGGTACGAGCAGTTCTTC.

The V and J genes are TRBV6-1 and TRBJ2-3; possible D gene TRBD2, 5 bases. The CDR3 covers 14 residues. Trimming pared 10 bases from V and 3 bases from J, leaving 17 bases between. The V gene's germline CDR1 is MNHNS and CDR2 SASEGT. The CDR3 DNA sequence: TGTGCCACGCGGCAAGGGAGAGGGACAGATACGCAGTATTTT. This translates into CATRQGRGTDTQYF.

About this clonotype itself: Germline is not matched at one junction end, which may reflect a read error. The CDR3 spells CASSPGLAGGRVRDTQYF. CDR3 DNA sequence: TGTGCCAGCAGCCCTGGACTAGCGGGAGGGCGGGTACGCGATACACAGTATTTT. This chain connects TRBV11-2 to TRBJ2-3; 15 bases are a match to TRBD2. CDR1 is SGHAT and CDR2 is FQNNGV in the germline V gene. This CDR3 is 18 amino acids long.

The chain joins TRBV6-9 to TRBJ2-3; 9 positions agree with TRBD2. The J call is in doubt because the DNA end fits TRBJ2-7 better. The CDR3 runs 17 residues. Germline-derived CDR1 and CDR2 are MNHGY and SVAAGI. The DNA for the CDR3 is TGTGCCAGCAGTTCCCGCCGGAAGCTAGCGGGGTACAATGAGCAGTACTTC. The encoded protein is CASSSRRKLAGYNEQYF.

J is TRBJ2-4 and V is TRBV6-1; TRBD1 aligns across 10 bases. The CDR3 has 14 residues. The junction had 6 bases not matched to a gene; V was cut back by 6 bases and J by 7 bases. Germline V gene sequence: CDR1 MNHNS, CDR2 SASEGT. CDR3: CASRMTGGQNIQYF. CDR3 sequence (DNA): TGTGCCAGCAGAATGACAGGGGGCCAGAACATTCAGTACTTC.